This T cell receptor (beta chain) is from a study of shared clonotypes between healthy human individuals. V was pared by 1 base and J by 2 bases, with 16 bases between. The CDR3 length is 17 residues. The germline V gene has CDR1 SEHNR and CDR2 FQNEAQ (reference sequence). This table comes from immunoSEQ multiplex PCR, and its TCRdb copy is limited to in-frame clones, with some not included. The table records about 1 million clones, approximately 72% of them present only once. The chain carries TRBV7-9 and TRBJ2-3; D is possibly TRBD1 (6 bases). The source is a man between 18 and 35 years old in good health. Sequencing was performed on memory CD4+ T cells sorted from blood. The sample's subset: CD45RA-negative fraction. Written as DNA, the CDR3 is TGTGCCAGCAGCTTAGGGGGTTGGGACAAGTTCACAGATACGCAGTATTTT. Protein product: CASSLGGWDKFTDTQYF.